The rows below give T cell receptor beta chains drawn from one sample of a study of metastatic and nonmetastatic thyroid tumors. TCRdb used MiXCR to call clones anew from the PCR reads. The sample has approximately 20,000 clones, 30% to 35% seen once. The material sequenced was adjacent normal tissue. The receptors stem from a female donor with papillary thyroid cancer or a benign thyroid nodule (not recorded which). Some clones in this sample may be carry-over from other donors' samples. Each CDR3 is given with its conserved first and last residue. A D gene is named only where the DNA matches it firmly. Clone size is not always given. Where it is, it says once, few, many or a class for expanded clones.

V gene	clone size	J gene	D gene	CDR3 DNA	CDR3 protein
TRBV10-3	many	TRBJ1-4	TRBD1	TGTGCCATCAGTCTTGACAGGGGGCTTGAAAAACTGTTTTTT	CAISLDRGLEKLFF
TRBV19	.	TRBJ2-3	.	TGTGCCAGTAGTTCACTAACGCTCACAGATACGCAGTATTTT	CASSSLTLTDTQYF
TRBV11-2	.	TRBJ1-6	.	TGTGCCAGCCGGCTCTCCGGGAACCCAGCAGTCACACCCCTCCACTTT	CASRLSGNPAVTPLHF
TRBV14	many	TRBJ1-2	TRBD1	TGTGCCAGCAGCCAGCGACAGGGAAGCTCTAACTATGGCTACACCTTC	CASSQRQGSSNYGYTF
TRBV2	.	TRBJ2-7	TRBD1	TGTGCCACCACCGGGACAGAAAAATACGAGCAGTACTTC	CATTGTEKYEQYF
TRBV6-2/TRBV6-3	.	TRBJ2-2	TRBD2	TGTGCCAGCATAGGGCTGGGTGGCGGGGGGCTACTCGCGAACACCGGGGAGCTGTTTTTT	CASIGLGGGGLLANTGELFF
TRBV15	few	TRBJ2-1	.	TGTGCCACCAGCTGGGCCAGGGATGAGCAGTTCTTC	CATSWARDEQFF
TRBV19	many	TRBJ1-6	.	TGTGCCAGTAGTATCGCCAGGGGATCCGGTAATTCACCCCTCCACTTT	CASSIARGSGNSPLHF
TRBV6-2/TRBV6-3	few	TRBJ2-7	.	TGTGCCAGCCCTTTTTTAATGCTGTCACCCACGACCTACGAGCAGTACTTC	CASPFLMLSPTTYEQYF
TRBV6-1	.	TRBJ1-5	.	TGTGCCAGCAAGGACCGTCCCCTGCAGCCCCAGCATTTT	CASKDRPLQPQHF
TRBV12-3/TRBV12-4	.	TRBJ2-1	.	TGTGCCAGCTCACGCCAGATTAATGAGCAGTTCTTC	CASSRQINEQFF
TRBV10-3	few	TRBJ2-7	TRBD2	TGTGCCATCAGTCTCGGACTAGCGGAGATAGTCTACGAGCAGTACTTC	CAISLGLAEIVYEQYF
TRBV27	.	TRBJ1-6	.	TGTGCCAGCAGTCAATCCTTCCATTCACCCCTCCACTTT	CASSQSFHSPLHF
TRBV2	few	TRBJ1-2	.	TGTGCCTGGAGAGGTGAGGGGATGGTCTATGGCTACACCTTC	CAWRGEGMVYGYTF
TRBV11-2	.	TRBJ2-5	TRBD2	TGTGCCAGCAGCTTTGGAAGCGGGGGGGCGACTCCAGCGGAGACCCAGTACTTC	CASSFGSGGATPAETQYF
TRBV28	.	TRBJ2-7	.	TGTGCCAGCAGCTCAGGGTTCTACGAGCAGTACTTC	CASSSGFYEQYF